The T cell receptor (beta chain) described here comes from a study of siplizumab effects on memory and regulatory T cells. V shed 1 base, J shed 4 bases, and the junction held 3 bases outside the gene matches. CDR1 is LNHNV, CDR2 YYDKDF, per germline (reference sequence). This CDR3 is built from 15 residues. Repertoires were generated with immunoSEQ multiplex PCR, while TCRdb's copy carries only in-frame clones and drops some. The repertoire holds tens of thousands of clones, 90% to 95% seen once, with over 4% in the top ten. The receptor was derived from a human donor in good health. The chain joins TRBV15 to TRBJ1-4; 7 bases align to TRBD1. Sequenced: CD8+ T cells sorted from blood. CDR3 nucleotide sequence: TGTGCCACCAGCAGAGTGACAGGGAGTAATGAAAAACTGTTTTTT. It translates to CATSRVTGSNEKLFF. Full variable domain (missing parts from reference TRBV15 and TRBJ1-4): DAMVIQNPRYQVTQFGKPVTLSCSQTLNHNVMYWYQQKSSQAPKLLFHYYDKDFNNEADTPDNFQSRRPNTSFCFLDIRSPGLGDTAMYLCATSRVTGSNEKLFFGSGTQLSVL.